This T cell receptor beta chain was recorded in a study of blood T cells in healthy people across ages. V lost 3 bases to trimming and J lost 5 bases; unmatched junction nucleotides: 7. The germline V gene encodes CDR1 KGHSH and CDR2 LQKENI. The length of the CDR3 is 15 residues. Combining a sample-barcoded 5' primer with a J-beta primer mix, a second PCR ran for about 7 to 11 cycles. CDR3-containing paired-end reads numbered at least 3 million in each sample. MiXCR was run by TCRdb on the 5' RACE reads, yielding one entry per CDR3 protein. In the table there are about 1.4 million distinct CDR3 sequences, around 55% of which are singletons.

The gene calls are TRBV18 and TRBJ2-3; 8 nucleotides agree with TRBD1. The specimen was blood. The receptor was derived from a man younger than 35 in good health. CDR3 in amino acids: CASSPVGQGRDTQYF. Written as DNA, the CDR3 is TGTGCCAGCTCACCGGTTGGACAGGGTCGAGATACGCAGTATTTT.